This T cell receptor beta chain was observed in a study of blood T cell repertoires in COVID-19. Study context: PBMCs, B-cell-depleted T cells, or T cells provided the cDNA or gDNA that made up the material.

Per the original data handling: It was from reference gene primer amplification that nucleated cell counts were estimated. Assay: immunoSEQ multiplex PCR; the TCRdb copy retains only in-frame clones and omits some. That table is the source of V, J and clone size, and D and trimming were worked out from the DNA. The sample consists of 650,000 to 800,000 clones, more than 80% of them appearing once. The CDR3 extends over 15 amino acids. CDR1 is MRHNA and CDR2 is SNTAGT in the germline V gene. V was clipped by 4 bases and J by 3 bases; unmatched bases: 5. Sample: peripheral blood. This chain connects TRBV6-4 to TRBJ2-3; TRBD2 matches 9 bases. The sequence came from a woman under 30 with acute or convalescent COVID-19. The CDR3, as DNA: TGTGCCAGCAGTGTTCTAGCGGGGAAGACAGATACGCAGTATTTT. Translated: CASSVLAGKTDTQYF.